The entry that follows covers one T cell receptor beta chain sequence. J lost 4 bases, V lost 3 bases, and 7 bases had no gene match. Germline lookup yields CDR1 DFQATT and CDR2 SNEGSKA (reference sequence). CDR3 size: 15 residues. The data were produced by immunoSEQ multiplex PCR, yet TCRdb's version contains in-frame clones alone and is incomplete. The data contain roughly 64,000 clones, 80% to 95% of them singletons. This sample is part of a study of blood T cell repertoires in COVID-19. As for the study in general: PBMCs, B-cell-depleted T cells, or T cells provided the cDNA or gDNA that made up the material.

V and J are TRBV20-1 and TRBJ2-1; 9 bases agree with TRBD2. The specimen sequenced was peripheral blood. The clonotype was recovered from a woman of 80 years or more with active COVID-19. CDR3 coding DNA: TGCAGTGCTAGTACTCTAGCGGGGAATTACAATGAGCAGTTCTTC. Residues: CSASTLAGNYNEQFF.